This entry lists 22 T cell receptor beta chains sequenced from one sample in a study of molecular identifiers for immune sequencing clone quantification. TCRdb analysed the PCR reads with MiXCR anew, one entry per CDR3 protein. The sample lists some 680,000 distinct CDR3 sequences; about 25% were seen once. The sample taken for sequencing was naive CD8+ T cells from blood, with Jurkat cell RNA spiked in. Subset in this sample: FACS-sorted CD8+CD4-CCR7+CD45RA+ naive T cells. These receptors came from a human donor in good health. Some libraries in this study had Jurkat cell RNA spiked in.

The chain employs TRBV3-2 and TRBJ2-7; TRBD2 was called by the table and not checked on the DNA. TRBV3-2 is shown as a pseudogene. This CDR3 contains 15 residues. Written as DNA, the CDR3 is TGTGCCAGCAGCCCGAGACTAGCGGGAGAGTACGAGCAGTACTTC. As protein: CASSPRLAGEYEQYF.

This clonotype was found many times. The chain recombines TRBV4-1 with TRBJ1-5, with D uncertain. Trimming took off 2 bases at V and 0 bases at J, with 8 bases between the two ends. The CDR3 is made up of 15 amino acids. Germline V lookup: CDR1 MGHRA, CDR2 YSYEKL. Written as DNA, the CDR3 is TGCGCCAGCAGCCAATCGGAGAATAGCAATCAGCCCCAGCATTTT. This translates into CASSQSENSNQPQHF.

This sequence joins TRBV5-4 and TRBJ1-1; TRBD1 is a possible D gene (5 bases). Trimming cost V 1 base and J 7 bases, with 14 bases left between them. Germline assignment: CDR1 SGHNT and CDR2 YYREEE (reference sequence). The CDR3 totals 14 residues. CDR3 nucleotide sequence: TGTGCCAGCAGCTTGCCTCAGGGAAAGAGTGAAGCTTTCTTT. As protein: CASSLPQGKSEAFF.

This clonotype was recorded many times. CDR3 in amino acids: CASLTGDNNIQYF. The CDR3 DNA sequence: TGTGCCAGCCTAACAGGGGATAACAACATTCAGTACTTC. The chain is built from TRBV6-6 and TRBJ2-4, with TRBD1 identical over 7 bases. This CDR3 is 13 amino acids long. The V segment lost 8 bases and the J segment 7 bases; nucleotides outside the gene matches: 8. CDR1 and CDR2 from the germline V gene are MNHNY and SVGAGI (reference sequence).

On this clonotype: A much larger clone differs from this one at a single base, so this may be a read error. The chain joins TRBV20-1 to TRBJ2-7; 10 bases are shared with TRBD1. Germline V lookup: CDR1 DFQATT, CDR2 SNEGSKA (reference sequence). The CDR3 is made up of 16 amino acids. The DNA for the CDR3 is TGCAGTGCTAGGACAGGGGGCCAAACAGGCCTCTACGAGCAGTGCTTC. It codes for CSARTGGQTGLYEQCF.

There are a few counts of this clonotype. The chain carries TRBV9 and TRBJ2-1, with TRBD2 matching 7 bases. The CDR3 sequence is 16 residues long. With V trimmed by 1 base and J by 1 base, 5 bases remained unmatched. Germline V gives CDR1 SGDLS, CDR2 YYNGEE. CDR3 protein: CASSVLGGPSYNEQFF. For the CDR3, the DNA is TGTGCCAGCAGCGTACTGGGAGGGCCATCCTACAATGAGCAGTTCTTC.

About this clonotype itself: Since a much larger clone is just one base distant, this may be a read error. The chain carries TRBV27 and TRBJ1-6; no clear D gene. Germline loops: CDR1 MNHEY, CDR2 SMNVEV (reference sequence). The CDR3 sequence is 15 residues long. In DNA form, the CDR3 reads TGTGCCAGCAGTTTTGGAACACCTTATAATTCACCCCTCCTCTTT. It encodes CASSFGTPYNSPLLF.

This clonotype was counted ten times or more. This rearrangement joins TRBV28 to TRBJ2-5, with 10 positions matching TRBD2. The CDR3 is 14 amino acids. Germline CDR1 is MDHEN and CDR2 is SYDVKM. J lost 3 bases, V lost 6 bases, and 4 bases had no gene match. CDR3 loop: CASRERGGKETQYF. For the CDR3, the DNA is TGTGCCAGCAGGGAGCGGGGGGGAAAAGAGACCCAGTACTTC. Drawing the rest from reference TRBV28 and TRBJ2-5, the complete variable domain is DVKVTQSSRYLVKRTGEKVFLECVQDMDHENMFWYRQDPGLGLRLIYFSYDVKMKEKGDIPEGYSVSREKKERFSLILESASTNQTSMYLCASRERGGKETQYFGPGTRLLVL.

On this clonotype: The junction shows a germline mismatch at one end, possibly a read error. The gene calls are TRBV19 and TRBJ2-1; tentatively, D is TRBD2 (5 bases). In germline, CDR1 is LNHDA, CDR2 SQIVND (reference sequence). This CDR3 region has 15 residues. The CDR3 nucleotides read TGTGCCAATAGTATTTCGGGGAGCTCCTACAATGAGCAGTTCTTC. Its protein is CANSISGSSYNEQFF.

On this clonotype itself: A single base separates this from a much larger clone, so it may be a read error. The rearrangement links TRBV7-2 to TRBJ2-7; D is undetermined. V lost 5 bases, J lost 11 bases, and 13 bases lay in between. Germline CDR1 is SGHTA and CDR2 is FQGNSA. This CDR3 contains 11 residues. In nucleotides, the CDR3 is TGTGCCAGCAGCCTAGTGGTAGAGAAGTACTTC. As protein: CASSLVVEKYF. Full variable domain (missing parts from reference TRBV7-2 and TRBJ2-7): GAGVSQSPSNKVTEKGKDVELRCDPISGHTALYWYRQSLGQGLEFLIYFQGNSAPDKSGLPSDRFSAERTGGSVSTLTIQRTQQEDSAVYLCASSLVVEKYFGPGTRLTVT.

This clonotype was seen a handful of times. The chain joins TRBV14 to TRBJ1-1; D is unclear. This CDR3 has 13 residues. Trimming cost V 4 bases and J 3 bases, with 9 bases left between them. Germline CDR1 SGHDN, CDR2 FVKESK. In DNA form, the CDR3 reads TGTGCCAGCAGCCCCTCAGTATACACTGAAGCTTTCTTT. As protein: CASSPSVYTEAFF.

This clonotype came up a few times. The V and J genes are TRBV7-6 and TRBJ2-5, with TRBD2 identical over 8 bases. Germline V gives CDR1 SGHVS, CDR2 FNYEAQ. The trim removed 1 base at V and 4 bases at J, leaving 5 bases unmatched. The CDR3 loop spans 15 amino acids. The CDR3 DNA sequence: TGTGCCAGCAGCTTAGGGTTTGCGGGAGGAGAGACCCAGTACTTC. It specifies CASSLGFAGGETQYF.

This clonotype was recorded once. This clone may be a read error of a much larger clone one base away. This chain links TRBV2 with TRBJ1-2; no firm D call. Per germline, CDR1 SNHLY and CDR2 FYNNEI. This CDR3 contains 12 residues. The CDR3 is CASSHRVYGDTF. CDR3 nucleotide sequence: TGTGCCAGCAGTCACCGCGTCTATGGCGACACCTTC.

This clonotype was detected only a few times. The chain joins TRBV7-9 to TRBJ2-1; 10 bases align to TRBD2. CDR1 and CDR2 from the germline V gene are SEHNR and FQNEAQ (reference sequence). The CDR3 has 18 amino acids. V lost 1 base to trimming and J lost 4 bases; unmatched junction nucleotides: 10. This chain's CDR3 is CASSLVRGQLAGYNEQFF. CDR3 bases: TGTGCCAGCAGCTTAGTTAGGGGCCAACTAGCGGGGTACAATGAGCAGTTCTTC. Full variable domain (rest looked up from reference TRBV7-9 and TRBJ2-1): DTGVSQNPRHKITKRGQNVTFRCDPISEHNRLYWYRQTLGQGPEFLTYFQNEAQLEKSRLLSDRFSAERPKGSFSTLEIQRTEQGDSAMYLCASSLVRGQLAGYNEQFFGPGTRLTVL.

There are many counts of this clonotype. The chain couples TRBV6-2 or TRBV6-3 to TRBJ2-3; maybe TRBD2 (5 bases). Germline V CDR1 and CDR2: MNHEY, SVGEGT. This CDR3 has 16 residues. V lost 0 bases, J lost 2 bases, and 12 bases lay in between. For the CDR3, the DNA is TGTGCCAGCAGTTACTCGACCGGGATATACACAGATACGCAGTATTTT. This encodes CASSYSTGIYTDTQYF.

This clonotype has a count of ten or more. V usage is TRBV5-1 and J usage is TRBJ2-5; TRBD2 is a possible D gene (6 bases). V was clipped by 2 bases and J by 1 base, with 9 bases between them. Germline CDR1 and CDR2: SGHRS and YFSETQ. This CDR3 has 14 residues. CDR3 amino acids: CASSLFGGQETQYF. In nucleotides, the CDR3 is TGCGCCAGCAGCTTATTCGGGGGCCAAGAGACCCAGTACTTC.

This clonotype was counted many times. The J gene is TRBJ2-2, the V gene TRBV9; D may be TRBD2 (5 bases). V was cut by 2 bases and J by 6 bases, with 11 bases left in between. The CDR3 extends over 14 amino acids. Germline values: CDR1 SGDLS, CDR2 YYNGEE. CDR3 in amino acids: CASSVWEIAGELFF. In DNA, the CDR3 is TGTGCCAGCAGCGTTTGGGAGATTGCCGGGGAGCTGTTTTTT.

A note on this clonotype: Possible read error: a much larger clone is one base away. V is TRBV27 and J is TRBJ1-2, with 7 bases that match TRBD1. This CDR3 is 14 amino acids long. Germline CDR1 reads MNHEY; CDR2 reads SMNVEV (reference sequence). The DNA of the CDR3 is TGTGCCGGCAGTTTAGGGGGACAGAACTATGGCTACACCTTC. This encodes CAGSLGGQNYGYTF.

For this clonotype: Its ends do not fully match the called genes, so a read error is possible. V gene TRBV3-1 combines with J gene TRBJ2-2; TRBD1 matches at 8 bases. The CDR3 is 15 residues long. Germline CDR1 LGHDT, CDR2 YNNKEL (reference sequence). The CDR3 protein is CPSRTGQGATGELFF. The CDR3 DNA follows: TGTCCCAGCCGTACCGGGCAGGGGGCCACCGGGGAGCTGTTTTTT.

This chain uses TRBV4-3 with TRBJ2-1, with 9 nucleotides matching TRBD2. Germline CDR1 and CDR2: LGHNA and YSLEER. This CDR3 comprises 14 residues. The J segment lost 7 bases and the V segment lost 6 bases, leaving 7 bases of the junction unmatched. This CDR3 is CASSALAGTNEQFF. CDR3 coding DNA: TGCGCCAGCAGTGCGCTAGCGGGGACGAATGAGCAGTTCTTC.

J is TRBJ2-1 and V is TRBV7-9; weak D call: TRBD1 (5 bases). CDR3 length: 17 residues. V shed 4 bases and J shed 8 bases, with 24 bases lying between them. Germline V gives CDR1 SEHNR, CDR2 FQNEAQ (reference sequence). CDR3 in DNA: TGTGCCAGCAGCTCCAACCGGGCCGAAAGCCTCAGGGATGAGCAGTTCTTC. Amino acids: CASSSNRAESLRDEQFF. Based on the CDR3 plus reference TRBV7-9 and TRBJ2-1, the full variable domain is DTGVSQNPRHKITKRGQNVTFRCDPISEHNRLYWYRQTLGQGPEFLTYFQNEAQLEKSRLLSDRFSAERPKGSFSTLEIQRTEQGDSAMYLCASSSNRAESLRDEQFFGPGTRLTVL.

In this sample, this clonotype turned up many times. The gene calls are TRBV12-3 or TRBV12-4 and TRBJ1-1; 9 bases agree with TRBD1. The CDR3 loop spans 14 amino acids. After removal of 1 base from V and 11 bases from J, the junction contained 8 bases not matched to a gene. This chain's CDR3 is CASSLVSVTGGAFF. The CDR3 bases are TGTGCCAGCAGTTTAGTTTCCGTGACAGGGGGTGCTTTCTTT.